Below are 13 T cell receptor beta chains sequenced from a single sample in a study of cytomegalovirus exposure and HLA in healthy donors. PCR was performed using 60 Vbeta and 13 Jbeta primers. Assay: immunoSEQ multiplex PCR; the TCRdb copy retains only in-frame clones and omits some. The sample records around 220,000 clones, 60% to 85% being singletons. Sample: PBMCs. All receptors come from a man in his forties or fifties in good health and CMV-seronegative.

Here the CDR3 DNA reads TGTGCCAGCAGCTACACAGCGGGAGGCACAGATACGCAGTATTTT. Translation: CASSYTAGGTDTQYF. J is TRBJ2-3 and V is TRBV7-6, with 8 bases aligning to TRBD2. There are 15 residues in the CDR3. In germline, CDR1 is SGHVS, CDR2 FNYEAQ. V dropped 4 bases and J dropped 1; count of bases not matched to a gene: 4.

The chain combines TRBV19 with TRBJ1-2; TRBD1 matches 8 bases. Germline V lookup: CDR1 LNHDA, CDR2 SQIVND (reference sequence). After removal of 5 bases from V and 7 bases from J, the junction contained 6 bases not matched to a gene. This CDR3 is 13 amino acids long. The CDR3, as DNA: TGTGCCAGTAGTCTACAGGGGGGGGCTGGCTACACCTTC. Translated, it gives CASSLQGGAGYTF.

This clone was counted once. CDR3 coding DNA: TGTGCCAGCAGCTTAGACGGCGGGGGGTCCAAAGAGACCCAGTACTTC. Translated, it gives CASSLDGGGSKETQYF. The chain combines TRBV7-9 with TRBJ2-5; TRBD2 matches 8 bases. CDR1 is SEHNR and CDR2 is FQNEAQ in the germline V gene (reference sequence). Germline trimming cut 1 base from V and 3 bases from J; bases unmatched to any gene: 7. This CDR3 is 16 amino acids long.

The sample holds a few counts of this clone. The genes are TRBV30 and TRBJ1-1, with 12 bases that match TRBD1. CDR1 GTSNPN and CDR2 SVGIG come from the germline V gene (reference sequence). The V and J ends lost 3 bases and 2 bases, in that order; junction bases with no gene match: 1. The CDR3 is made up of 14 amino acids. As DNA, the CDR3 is TGTGCCTGGAGGGGACAGGGGGCTAACACTGAAGCTTTCTTT. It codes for CAWRGQGANTEAFF.

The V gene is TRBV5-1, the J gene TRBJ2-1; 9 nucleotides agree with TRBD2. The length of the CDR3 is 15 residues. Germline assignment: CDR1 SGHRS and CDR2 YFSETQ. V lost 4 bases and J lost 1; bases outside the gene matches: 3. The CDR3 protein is CASSNLAGSYNEQFF. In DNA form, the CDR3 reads TGCGCCAGCAGCAATCTAGCGGGATCCTACAATGAGCAGTTCTTC.

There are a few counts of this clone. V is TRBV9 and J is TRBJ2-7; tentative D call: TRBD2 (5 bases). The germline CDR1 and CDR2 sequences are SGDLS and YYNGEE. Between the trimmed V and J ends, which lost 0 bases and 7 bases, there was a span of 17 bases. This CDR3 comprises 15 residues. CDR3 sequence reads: CASSVAGIKKGEQYF. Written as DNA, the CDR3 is TGTGCCAGCAGCGTAGCCGGGATTAAAAAAGGAGAGCAGTACTTC.

CDR3 coding DNA: TGTGCCAGCAGTACTACAGGTGGAGACTCCTACGAGCAGTACTTC. Encoded protein: CASSTTGGDSYEQYF. The chain links TRBV27 to TRBJ2-5; a weak D match, TRBD1 (5 bases). The DNA end is more similar to TRBJ2-7, so the J call may be wrong. Germline CDR1 is MNHEY and CDR2 is SMNVEV (reference sequence). The CDR3 length is 15 residues.

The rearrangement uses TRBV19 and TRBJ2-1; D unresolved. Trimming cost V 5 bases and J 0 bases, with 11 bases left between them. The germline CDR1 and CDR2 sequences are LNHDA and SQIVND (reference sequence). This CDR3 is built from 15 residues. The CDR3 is CASSPSLSSYNEQFF. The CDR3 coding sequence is TGTGCCAGTAGTCCCTCCCTGAGCTCCTACAATGAGCAGTTCTTC.

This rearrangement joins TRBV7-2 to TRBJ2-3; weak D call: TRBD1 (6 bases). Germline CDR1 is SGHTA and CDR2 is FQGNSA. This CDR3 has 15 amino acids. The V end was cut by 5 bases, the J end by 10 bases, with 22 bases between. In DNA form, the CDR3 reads TGTGCCAGCAGCCCCTGGACAGAATCTAAGGATTCGCAGTATTTT. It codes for CASSPWTESKDSQYF.

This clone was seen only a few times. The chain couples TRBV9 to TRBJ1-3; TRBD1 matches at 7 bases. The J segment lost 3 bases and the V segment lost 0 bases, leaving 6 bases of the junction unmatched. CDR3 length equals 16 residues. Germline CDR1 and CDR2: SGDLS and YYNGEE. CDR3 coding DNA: TGTGCCAGCAGCGTAGGGCAGGGGGAGTATGGAAACACCATATATTTT. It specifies CASSVGQGEYGNTIYF.

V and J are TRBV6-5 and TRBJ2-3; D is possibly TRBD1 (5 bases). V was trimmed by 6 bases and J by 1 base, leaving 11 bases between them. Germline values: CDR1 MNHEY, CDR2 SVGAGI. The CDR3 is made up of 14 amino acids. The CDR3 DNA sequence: TGTGCCAGCAGAATAGGGGCCCGCACAGATACGCAGTATTTT. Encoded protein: CASRIGARTDTQYF.

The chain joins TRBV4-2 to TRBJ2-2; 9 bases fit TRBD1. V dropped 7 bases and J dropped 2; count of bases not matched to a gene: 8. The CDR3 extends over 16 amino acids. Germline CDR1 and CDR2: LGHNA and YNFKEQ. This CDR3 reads CASMPGTGPNTGELFF. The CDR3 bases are TGTGCCAGCATGCCAGGGACAGGGCCCAACACCGGGGAGCTGTTTTTT.

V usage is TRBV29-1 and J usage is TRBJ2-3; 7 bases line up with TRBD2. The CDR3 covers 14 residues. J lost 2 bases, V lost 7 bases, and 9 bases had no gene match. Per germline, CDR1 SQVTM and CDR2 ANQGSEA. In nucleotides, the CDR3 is TGCAGCGCTGGGGCTAGCGGAGACACAGATACGCAGTATTTT. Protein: CSAGASGDTDTQYF.